This T cell receptor beta chain is drawn from a study of blood T cell repertoires in COVID-19. Only a few counts were recorded for this clone. Some clones are missing from TCRdb's copy, which holds only in-frame ones; the method was immunoSEQ multiplex PCR. In the table there are 100,000 or so clones, around 88% of which are singletons. The TCR sequence derives from a human donor in a cohort sampled during active COVID-19. The sequenced material came from peripheral blood.

CDR3 coding DNA: TGTGCCAGCAGCCCAGGGGGCGCGGGCAGAAACACCATATATTTT. It specifies CASSPGGAGRNTIYF. V usage is TRBV3-1 (or the pseudogene TRBV3-2) and J usage is TRBJ1-3, with 8 bases matching TRBD1. Per the germline V gene, CDR1 is LGHDT and CDR2 is YNNKEL (reference sequence). The CDR3 runs 15 residues. Unmatched junction bases numbered 7, after V lost 4 bases and J lost 5 bases.